The clone carrying this T cell receptor (beta chain) was counted between two and nine times. Each of the donors had 9 to 10 milliliters of peripheral blood drawn into EDTA-treated Vacutainer tubes. The sample originates from a study of blood T cells in healthy people across ages. V was trimmed by 2 bases and J by 10 bases, leaving 14 bases between them. CDR1 is SQVTM and CDR2 is ANQGSEA in the germline V gene. CDR3 length equals 12 residues. Sample-barcoded 5' priming and a J-beta primer mix drove a second PCR of about 7 to 11 cycles. TCRdb redid the calling of the 5' RACE reads with MiXCR, one entry per CDR3 protein. The table records around 1,500,000 distinct CDR3 sequences, 28% of them present only once.

The receptor comes from a woman under 40 in good health. V is TRBV29-1 and J is TRBJ1-1; tentatively, D is TRBD1 (5 bases). Sequenced: blood. This CDR3 reads CSVEREIGGAFF. The CDR3 DNA sequence: TGCAGCGTTGAACGCGAAATCGGGGGAGCTTTCTTT. Full variable domain (outside the CDR3, taken from reference TRBV29-1 and TRBJ1-1): SAVISQKPSRDICQRGTSLTIQCQVDSQVTMMFWYRQQPGQSLTLIATANQGSEATYESGFVIDKFPISRPNLTFSTLTVSNMSPEDSSIYLCSVEREIGGAFFGQGTRLTVV.